Listed below are T cell receptor beta chains from one sample, sequenced in a study of cytomegalovirus exposure and HLA in healthy donors. The method was immunoSEQ multiplex PCR; TCRdb's version includes in-frame clones alone and lacks a portion of them. Among fewer than 65,000 clones listed, roughly 89% were seen once. The sequencing input was PBMCs. The receptors originated from a woman aged 18-29 years in good health and CMV-seronegative. Both conserved end residues are part of each CDR3. D genes are given only for firm matches. For some rows the clone size is stated as once, few or many, or as a class when expanded; others skip it.

TRBJ2-2 | - | - | TRBV18 | TGTGCCAGCTCACCTACCAGGTCCGGGGAGCTGTTTTTT | CASSPTRSGELFF
TRBJ2-1 | - | TRBD2 | TRBV6-1 | TGTGCCAGCAGTGAGCGGGGGGCCCCAGAGCAGTTCTTC | CASSERGAPEQFF
TRBJ2-2 | - | TRBD1 | TRBV13 | TGTGCCAGCAGCTTCTGGACAGGGATGAACACCGGGGAGCTGTTTTTT | CASSFWTGMNTGELFF
TRBJ2-3 | - | - | TRBV9 | TGTGCCAGCAGCGTGGCGGTCAACACAGATACGCAGTATTTT | CASSVAVNTDTQYF
TRBJ2-7 | - | - | TRBV27 | TGTGCCAGCAGTTTAGGTCGGGGTGTCACCTACGAGCAGTACTTC | CASSLGRGVTYEQYF
TRBJ2-5 | once | TRBD2 | TRBV5-8 | TGTGCCAGCAGCTTGGCCCTAGCGGGGTTCCAAGAGACCCAGTACTTC | CASSLALAGFQETQYF
TRBJ2-7 | - | - | TRBV7-9 | TGTGCCAGCAGGCCCGCGGGCGAGGACTACGAGCAGTACTTC | CASRPAGEDYEQYF
TRBJ1-3 | once | - | TRBV29-1 | TGCAGCGCTAAGACAGTAGCCTCTGGAAACACCATATATTTT | CSAKTVASGNTIYF
TRBJ2-7 | - | - | TRBV29-1 | TGCAGCGTTGGGGGCAGGACCTCCTACGAGCAGTACTTC | CSVGGRTSYEQYF
TRBJ1-2 | - | - | TRBV4-1 | TGCGCCAGCAGCCACCAAGGGGCGGGGGAATCATATGGCTACACCTTC | CASSHQGAGESYGYTF
TRBJ1-1 | few | - | TRBV19 | TGTGCCAGTAGTAGTCCGGGGGAGGGCACTGAAGCTTTCTTT | CASSSPGEGTEAFF
TRBJ2-2 | - | TRBD2 | TRBV7-9 | TGTGCCAGCAGCACACTGCGACTAGCGGGAGAGAGGGAGCTGTTTTTT | CASSTLRLAGERELFF
TRBJ1-6 | once | TRBD1 | TRBV30 | TGTGCCTGGAGTCCGGGACAGAGCAATTCACCCCTCCACTTT | CAWSPGQSNSPLHF
TRBJ2-1 | - | TRBD1 | TRBV5-4 | TGTGCCAGCAGCCACCGGACAGGGGACTACAATGAGCAGTTCTTC | CASSHRTGDYNEQFF